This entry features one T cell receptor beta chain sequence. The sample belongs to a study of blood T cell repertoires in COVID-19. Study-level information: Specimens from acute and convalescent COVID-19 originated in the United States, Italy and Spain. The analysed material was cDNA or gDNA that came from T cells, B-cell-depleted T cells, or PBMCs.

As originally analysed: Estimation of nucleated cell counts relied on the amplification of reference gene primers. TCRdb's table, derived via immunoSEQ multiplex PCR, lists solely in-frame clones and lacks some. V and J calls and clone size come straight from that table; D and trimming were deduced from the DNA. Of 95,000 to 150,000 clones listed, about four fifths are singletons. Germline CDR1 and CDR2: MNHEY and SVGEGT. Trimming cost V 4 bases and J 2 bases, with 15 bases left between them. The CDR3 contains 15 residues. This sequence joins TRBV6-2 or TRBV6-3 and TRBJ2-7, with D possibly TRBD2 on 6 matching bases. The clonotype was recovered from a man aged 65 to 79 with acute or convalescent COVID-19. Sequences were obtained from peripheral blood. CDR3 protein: CASSSLAQAAYEQYF. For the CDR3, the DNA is TGTGCCAGCAGTTCCCTAGCGCAAGCGGCCTACGAGCAGTACTTC.